These T cell receptor beta chains were read from a single sample in a study of cytomegalovirus exposure and HLA in healthy donors. Libraries were prepared by immunoSEQ multiplex PCR; TCRdb keeps only in-frame clonotypes and omits some of them. The sample has about 110,000 clones, approximately 67% seen once. The sequenced sample consisted of PBMCs. These receptors were collected from a man younger than 35 in good health and CMV-seropositive. Both conserved end residues are part of each CDR3. D genes are given only for firm matches. Rows give clone size only sometimes, using once, few, many, or a class for an expanded clone.

abundance: NA; j_gene: TRBJ2-5; v_gene: TRBV5-6; d_gene: TRBD2; CDR3nt: TGTGCCAGCAGCCTCGTTACTAGCGGGGGGCAAGAGACCCAGTACTTC; CDR3aa: CASSLVTSGGQETQYF
abundance: NA; j_gene: TRBJ1-2; v_gene: TRBV2; d_gene: NA; CDR3nt: TGTGCCAGCACCAGTGCTGTTCCCTATGGCTACACCTTC; CDR3aa: CASTSAVPYGYTF
abundance: NA; j_gene: TRBJ2-7; v_gene: TRBV7-9; d_gene: NA; CDR3nt: TGTGCCAGCAGCTTCAACACAGGAACCTACGAGCAGTACTTC; CDR3aa: CASSFNTGTYEQYF
abundance: NA; j_gene: TRBJ2-1; v_gene: TRBV27; d_gene: TRBD1; CDR3nt: TGTGCCAGCAGTTTTGGAGACAGGGCCTACAATGAGCAGTTCTTC; CDR3aa: CASSFGDRAYNEQFF
abundance: NA; j_gene: TRBJ2-2; v_gene: TRBV5-6; d_gene: NA; CDR3nt: TGTGCCAGCAGCGTGGGACAGAACACCGGGGAGCTGTTTTTT; CDR3aa: CASSVGQNTGELFF
abundance: NA; j_gene: TRBJ2-1; v_gene: TRBV10-1; d_gene: TRBD2; CDR3nt: TGCGCCAGCAGTGAGACCGAGACTAGCGGGGCTGTAAATGAGCAGTTCTTC; CDR3aa: CASSETETSGAVNEQFF
abundance: NA; j_gene: TRBJ1-1; v_gene: TRBV13; d_gene: NA; CDR3nt: TGTGCCAGCAGCTTAGTACTGTTCCCGAACACTGAAGCTTTCTTT; CDR3aa: CASSLVLFPNTEAFF
abundance: NA; j_gene: TRBJ2-5; v_gene: TRBV2; d_gene: NA; CDR3nt: TGTGCCAGCATTCGGACTGACGAGACCCAGTACTTC; CDR3aa: CASIRTDETQYF
abundance: NA; j_gene: TRBJ2-1; v_gene: TRBV2; d_gene: TRBD2; CDR3nt: TGTGCCAGCAGTGCCCCGGGACTAGCGGGGGGGGACAATGAGCAGTTCTTC; CDR3aa: CASSAPGLAGGDNEQFF
abundance: NA; j_gene: TRBJ2-5; v_gene: TRBV7-6; d_gene: NA; CDR3nt: TGTGCCAGCAGCTTGCGGGGAGCTCAAGAGACCCAGTACTTC; CDR3aa: CASSLRGAQETQYF
abundance: once; j_gene: TRBJ2-3; v_gene: TRBV6-5; d_gene: TRBD1; CDR3nt: TGTGCCAGCAACAGGGGGGGCACAGATACGCAGTATTTT; CDR3aa: CASNRGGTDTQYF
abundance: NA; j_gene: TRBJ2-3; v_gene: TRBV11-2; d_gene: NA; CDR3nt: TGTGCCAGCAGCTTAATCAGGGGAGATACAAATACGCAGTATTTT; CDR3aa: CASSLIRGDTNTQYF
abundance: NA; j_gene: TRBJ2-5; v_gene: TRBV10-1; d_gene: NA; CDR3nt: TGCGCCAGCAGTCCGACAGGCCCCCGCGAGACCCAGTACTTC; CDR3aa: CASSPTGPRETQYF
abundance: NA; j_gene: TRBJ2-3; v_gene: TRBV5-1; d_gene: TRBD2; CDR3nt: TGCGCCAGCAGCTCCCACCCTCTGCTAGCGGGGGCAGTAGATACGCAGTATTTT; CDR3aa: CASSSHPLLAGAVDTQYF
abundance: NA; j_gene: TRBJ2-3; v_gene: TRBV7-3; d_gene: NA; CDR3nt: TGTGCCAGCAGCTTCTCGGTGGCAGATACGCAGTATTTT; CDR3aa: CASSFSVADTQYF
abundance: NA; j_gene: TRBJ2-7; v_gene: TRBV5-1; d_gene: NA; CDR3nt: TGCGCCAGCAGCTTGGGTGATATCCGGGTCCGCTACGAGCAGTACTTC; CDR3aa: CASSLGDIRVRYEQYF
abundance: NA; j_gene: TRBJ2-5; v_gene: TRBV2; d_gene: TRBD2; CDR3nt: TGTGCCAGCAGGGCCCCGGGACTAGGGGGAGAGACCCAGTACTTC; CDR3aa: CASRAPGLGGETQYF
abundance: once; j_gene: TRBJ1-2; v_gene: TRBV6-5; d_gene: NA; CDR3nt: TGTGCCAGCAGTTTTGATGGGGAGTCCCACTATGGCTACACCTTC; CDR3aa: CASSFDGESHYGYTF
abundance: NA; j_gene: TRBJ1-1; v_gene: TRBV27; d_gene: TRBD1; CDR3nt: TGTGCCAGCAGTGTATACCGGAGACAGGGGATGAACACTGAAGCTTTCTTT; CDR3aa: CASSVYRRQGMNTEAFF
abundance: once; j_gene: TRBJ2-6; v_gene: TRBV27; d_gene: NA; CDR3nt: TGTGCCAGCAGTCCCTCCCTGGCAGAAAGGGGCGTCCTGACTTTC; CDR3aa: CASSPSLAERGVLTF
abundance: NA; j_gene: TRBJ2-1; v_gene: TRBV4-2; d_gene: TRBD2; CDR3nt: TGTGCCAGCAGCCAAGGGAGCGGGGGGGCTGAGCAGTTCTTC; CDR3aa: CASSQGSGGAEQFF
abundance: NA; j_gene: TRBJ2-2; v_gene: TRBV27; d_gene: NA; CDR3nt: TGTGCCAGCAGTTTGTGGGGGGCGAACACCGGGGAGCTGTTTTTT; CDR3aa: CASSLWGANTGELFF
abundance: few; j_gene: TRBJ1-2; v_gene: TRBV5-1; d_gene: NA; CDR3nt: TGCGCCAGCAGCTTTTATACGGGGGGCTTTTATGGCTACACCTTC; CDR3aa: CASSFYTGGFYGYTF
abundance: NA; j_gene: TRBJ2-3; v_gene: TRBV19; d_gene: NA; CDR3nt: TGTGCCAGTAGTATCCTCGTAGGGGCAGATACGCAGTATTTT; CDR3aa: CASSILVGADTQYF
abundance: few; j_gene: TRBJ2-1; v_gene: TRBV5-1; d_gene: TRBD1; CDR3nt: TGCGCCAGCAGCTTGGGACAGGGATTTCCCCATGAGCAGTTCTTC; CDR3aa: CASSLGQGFPHEQFF
abundance: NA; j_gene: TRBJ2-1; v_gene: TRBV7-2; d_gene: TRBD2; CDR3nt: TGTGCCATCTCCCGATTGTGGGCTAGCGGGGCAAACTCCTACAATGAGCAGTTCTTC; CDR3aa: CAISRLWASGANSYNEQFF
abundance: NA; j_gene: TRBJ1-1; v_gene: TRBV28; d_gene: NA; CDR3nt: TGTGCCAGCACCAAAGAGAGGGTTATCGGCACTGAAGCTTTCTTT; CDR3aa: CASTKERVIGTEAFF
abundance: once; j_gene: TRBJ2-2; v_gene: TRBV29-1; d_gene: NA; CDR3nt: TGCAGCGTTGTATATAGCGTGGCCGGGGAGCTGTTTTTT; CDR3aa: CSVVYSVAGELFF
abundance: NA; j_gene: TRBJ1-1; v_gene: TRBV4-2; d_gene: NA; CDR3nt: TGTGCCAGCAGCCAAGAGAGGGAGGCGAACACTGAAGCTTTCTTT; CDR3aa: CASSQEREANTEAFF
abundance: NA; j_gene: TRBJ1-3; v_gene: TRBV14; d_gene: NA; CDR3nt: TGTGCCAGCAGCCAACCAGGGTACACCATATATTTT; CDR3aa: CASSQPGYTIYF
abundance: NA; j_gene: TRBJ2-3; v_gene: TRBV6-4; d_gene: NA; CDR3nt: TGTGCCAGCAGTTTGGTGCCCGGAGGCACAGATACGCAGTATTTT; CDR3aa: CASSLVPGGTDTQYF
abundance: NA; j_gene: TRBJ2-3; v_gene: TRBV7-2; d_gene: TRBD2; CDR3nt: TGTGCCAGCAGCTTAGGGCTAGCGGGGGGGCGAGATACGCAGTATTTT; CDR3aa: CASSLGLAGGRDTQYF
abundance: NA; j_gene: TRBJ2-1; v_gene: TRBV11-2; d_gene: NA; CDR3nt: TGTGCCAGCAGCTTTTCCGTTAGAACTGAGCAGTTCTTC; CDR3aa: CASSFSVRTEQFF
abundance: NA; j_gene: TRBJ2-1; v_gene: TRBV5-1; d_gene: NA; CDR3nt: TGCGCCAGCAGCGTGGGGAGCTCCTACAATGAGCAGTTCTTC; CDR3aa: CASSVGSSYNEQFF
abundance: NA; j_gene: TRBJ2-3; v_gene: TRBV7-9; d_gene: NA; CDR3nt: TGTGCCAGCACCCACATCACAGATACGCAGTATTTT; CDR3aa: CASTHITDTQYF
abundance: NA; j_gene: TRBJ1-5; v_gene: TRBV6-1; d_gene: TRBD1; CDR3nt: TGTGCCAGCAGTGGACAGGGGACTCAGCCCCAGCATTTT; CDR3aa: CASSGQGTQPQHF